The 26 T cell receptor beta chains below all came from one sample that was sequenced in a study of human T cells and chemical hapten exposure. TCRdb processed the RACE reads anew with MiXCR; each CDR3 protein has one entry. The sample lists roughly 120,000 distinct CDR3 sequences, roughly a tenth occurring once. Time point described: patch test 2, 6 weeks after DPC sensitization. The treatment is: therapeutic diphenylcyclopropenone sensitization with weekly scalp DPC. Source: whole blood, taken in connection with sensitization to the hapten diphenylcyclopropenone (DPC). All receptors come from a woman aged 40 to 50 with alopecia areata. Some clones in this sample may be carry-over from other donors' samples.

This clonotype was seen a few times. V gene TRBV6-5 combines with J gene TRBJ1-1; maybe TRBD1 (5 bases). Germline assignment: CDR1 MNHEY and CDR2 SVGAGI. Between the trimmed V and J ends, which lost 3 bases and 4 bases, there was a span of 15 bases. The CDR3 has 15 residues. The CDR3 bases are TGTGCCAGCAGTTATAATCCGGGTAGGGGCACTGAAGCTTTCTTT. Protein product: CASSYNPGRGTEAFF.

About this clonotype: A much larger clone lies one base from this, so it may be a read error. As DNA, the CDR3 is TGTGCCAGCAGCCGGATGCAGATACGGAGCACAGATACGCAGTATTTT. It codes for CASSRMQIRSTDTQYF. The V call is TRBV14, the J call TRBJ2-3; D not certain. This CDR3 is 16 amino acids long. Trimming stripped 4 bases from V and 0 bases from J, with 14 bases between. Per germline, CDR1 SGHDN and CDR2 FVKESK.

This clonotype was counted between two and nine times. The V gene is TRBV19, the J gene TRBJ1-4; tentatively, D is TRBD1 (6 bases). Germline CDR1 LNHDA, CDR2 SQIVND (reference sequence). V gave up 5 bases and J gave up 10 bases, with 20 bases separating them. This CDR3 comprises 15 residues. The CDR3 region has the DNA TGTGCCAGTAGTTTTTCCGGGACCCCAGGGGTAAAACTGTTTTTT. This codes for CASSFSGTPGVKLFF. Drawing the rest from reference TRBV19 and TRBJ1-4, the complete variable domain is DGGITQSPKYLFRKEGQNVTLSCEQNLNHDAMYWYRQDPGQGLRLIYYSQIVNDFQKGDIAEGYSVSREKKESFPLTVTSAQKNPTAFYLCASSFSGTPGVKLFFGSGTQLSVL.

There are a few counts of this clonotype. V and J are TRBV19 and TRBJ2-5; D is possibly TRBD2 (5 bases). The CDR3 contains 17 residues. Between the trimmed V and J ends, which lost 5 bases and 2 bases, there was a span of 21 bases. Per germline, CDR1 LNHDA and CDR2 SQIVND (reference sequence). The CDR3 protein is CASSSSHQDPPQETQYF. The CDR3 DNA follows: TGTGCCAGTAGTTCTAGCCACCAAGACCCTCCACAAGAGACCCAGTACTTC.

This clonotype turned up a few times. J is TRBJ1-6 and V is TRBV13; TRBD1 matches at 9 bases. Per germline, CDR1 PRHDT and CDR2 FYEKMQ (reference sequence). The CDR3 is 16 residues long. The trim removed 8 bases at V and 5 bases at J, leaving 10 bases unmatched. The CDR3 DNA reads TGTGCCAGCGTCAATTCGGACAGGGGACATAATTCACCCCTCCACTTT. Its translation is CASVNSDRGHNSPLHF.

The table lists this clonotype with a few counts. The CDR3 sequence: CASSRTGGADTQYF. The CDR3 DNA reads as TGTGCCAGCAGTAGGACAGGGGGAGCAGATACGCAGTATTTT. The chain carries TRBV2 and TRBJ2-3; 10 bases agree with TRBD1. Germline CDR1 SNHLY, CDR2 FYNNEI. CDR3 size: 14 residues. The trim removed 5 bases at V and 4 bases at J, leaving 3 bases unmatched.

This clonotype was counted only a few times. The chain employs TRBV20-1 and TRBJ1-6; D is possibly TRBD1 (6 bases). Trimming took off 6 bases at V and 3 bases at J, with 12 bases between the two ends. The CDR3 sequence is 14 residues long. Germline V gives CDR1 DFQATT, CDR2 SNEGSKA (reference sequence). For the CDR3, the DNA is TGCAGTGCCCAATGGACAGTCTATAATTCACCCCTCCACTTT. Encoded protein: CSAQWTVYNSPLHF.

This clonotype was counted between two and nine times. This chain uses TRBV2 with TRBJ2-5, with a tentative D call TRBD2 (5 bases). The germline V and J ends were trimmed by 2 bases and 5 bases, with 21 bases remaining between them. The CDR3 spans 17 residues. Germline CDR1 and CDR2: SNHLY and FYNNEI. The CDR3 DNA sequence: TGTGCCAGCAGTGAATCGGCGGCAGAGGGCGTCTGGGAGACCCAGTACTTC. Amino acids: CASSESAAEGVWETQYF.

The chain joins TRBV7-2 to TRBJ2-3; 9 bases map to TRBD2. Germline trimming cut 8 bases from V and 7 bases from J; bases unmatched to any gene: 13. CDR1 is SGHTA and CDR2 is FQGNSA in the germline V gene. The CDR3 has 15 residues. The CDR3 loop reads CASVPRTSVWNTQYF. The CDR3 DNA sequence: TGTGCCAGCGTCCCGAGGACTAGCGTCTGGAATACGCAGTATTTT.

This clonotype was seen ten or more times. The chain links TRBV15 to TRBJ2-5; 8 bases are a match to TRBD2. CDR3 length equals 15 residues. Trimming cost V 4 bases and J 1 base; bases outside gene matches: 5. Germline lookup yields CDR1 LNHNV and CDR2 YYDKDF (reference sequence). CDR3 sequence (DNA): TGTGCCACCAGCAAGGGACTAGGCCTCCAAGAGACCCAGTACTTC. Translation gives CATSKGLGLQETQYF.

Here the CDR3 DNA reads TGTGCCAGCAGCCCTTTAGGCGGGGGGGGCTCCTACAATGAGCAGTTCTTC. This sequence encodes CASSPLGGGGSYNEQFF. The rearrangement joins TRBV9 to TRBJ2-1; TRBD2 aligns across 9 bases. The J segment lost 0 bases and the V segment lost 4 bases, leaving 8 bases of the junction unmatched. CDR1 and CDR2 (germline): SGDLS, YYNGEE. The CDR3 sequence is 17 residues long.

This clonotype was found many times. This chain joins TRBV7-2 and TRBJ1-5; 9 bases line up with TRBD1. The CDR3 extends over 15 amino acids. From germline, CDR1 is SGHTA and CDR2 FQGNSA. With 5 bases clipped from V and 5 bases from J, the junction kept 7 bases outside the gene matches. CDR3 coding DNA: TGTGCCAGCAGCAAAACAGGGGGCGGACATCAGCCCCAGCATTTT. Protein: CASSKTGGGHQPQHF.

This chain connects TRBV14 to TRBJ2-7; unclear D gene. Looked up from germline, CDR1 is SGHDN and CDR2 is FVKESK. The V gene lost 4 bases and the J gene lost 2 bases, with 12 bases spanning the gap. The CDR3 is 14 residues long. The CDR3 DNA is TGTGCCAGCAGCCCTGTGGAGAGGCCCTACGAGCAGTACTTC. This translates into CASSPVERPYEQYF.

This clonotype was recorded at least ten times. J is TRBJ2-5 and V is TRBV20-1; TRBD1 matches at 10 bases. V trimming: 6 bases; J trimming: 4 bases; junction bases outside the gene matches: 14. The CDR3 loop spans 16 amino acids. Germline-derived CDR1 and CDR2 are DFQATT and SNEGSKA (reference sequence). This chain's CDR3 is CSAPSQGQGQGETQYF. CDR3 DNA: TGCAGTGCCCCAAGCCAGGGACAGGGGCAGGGAGAGACCCAGTACTTC.

This clonotype was seen many times. The CDR3: CARTSYGNEQFF. The CDR3 region has the DNA TGTGCCAGGACTAGCTACGGCAATGAGCAGTTCTTC. The chain has TRBV2 and TRBJ2-1, with 7 bases lining up with TRBD2. The trim removed 9 bases at V and 6 bases at J, leaving 5 bases unmatched. Germline V gene data show CDR1 as SNHLY and CDR2 as FYNNEI. The CDR3 runs 12 residues.

A single count supports this clonotype. This may be a read error, as it is one base from a much larger clone. CDR3 bases: TGTGCCAGCAGCCAAGGGAGACAGGGTGCATTATCCTACAAGCAGTACTTC. Translated: CASSQGRQGALSYKQYF. J is TRBJ2-7 and V is TRBV4-2; TRBD1 matches at 7 bases. In germline, CDR1 is LGHNA, CDR2 YNFKEQ. The CDR3 has 17 residues.

This clonotype was observed a handful of times. This chain connects TRBV15 to TRBJ2-7, with 8 bases fitting TRBD1. V gave up 4 bases and J gave up 3 bases; unmatched junction bases: 8. CDR1 and CDR2 (germline): LNHNV, YYDKDF (reference sequence). The CDR3 totals 15 residues. CDR3 region: CATSTNRGLIYEQYF. The CDR3 nucleotides read TGTGCCACCAGCACGAACAGGGGGTTGATCTACGAGCAGTACTTC. The variable domain in full, completed from reference TRBV15 and TRBJ2-7, reads DAMVIQNPRYQVTQFGKPVTLSCSQTLNHNVMYWYQQKSSQAPKLLFHYYDKDFNNEADTPDNFQSRRPNTSFCFLDIRSPGLGDTAMYLCATSTNRGLIYEQYFGPGTRLTVT.

This clonotype was seen only a few times. This sequence joins TRBV20-1 and TRBJ2-1, with D perhaps assigned TRBD1 or TRBD2 (5 bases each). This CDR3 contains 15 residues. With 1 base removed from V and 5 bases from J, the gap between germline ends came to 15 bases. Germline lookup yields CDR1 DFQATT and CDR2 SNEGSKA (reference sequence). The CDR3 is CSARAGMGRNNEQFF. The CDR3, as DNA: TGCAGTGCTAGAGCTGGAATGGGACGAAACAATGAGCAGTTCTTC.

This chain connects TRBV13 to TRBJ2-3; the match to TRBD1 covers 9 bases. This CDR3 has 16 residues. Losses at the gene ends were 5 bases for V and 0 bases for J; bases not matched to a gene: 6. Per the germline V gene, CDR1 is PRHDT and CDR2 is FYEKMQ (reference sequence). CDR3 DNA: TGTGCCAGCAGCCACAGGGGGCTGGTGAGCACAGATACGCAGTATTTT. The encoded protein is CASSHRGLVSTDTQYF.

This clonotype was seen ten or more times. The chain is built from TRBV6-2 or TRBV6-3 and TRBJ1-2, with a possible D match to TRBD1 (5 bases). CDR1 MNHEY and CDR2 SVGEGT come from the germline V gene. Trimming removed 5 bases from V and 1 base from J, with 11 bases in between. This CDR3 spans 14 amino acids. The CDR3 region has the DNA TGTGCCAGCAGTCGACAGATTCATAACTATGGCTACACCTTC. It is translated as CASSRQIHNYGYTF.

This clonotype showed up many times. The chain combines TRBV7-2 with TRBJ1-2; D remains unclear. Germline V gene lookup returns CDR1 SGHTA and CDR2 FQGNSA. V was cut by 5 bases and J by 6 bases, with 13 bases left in between. The CDR3 loop spans 13 amino acids. CDR3: CASSRVPGDGYTF. The CDR3, as DNA: TGTGCCAGCAGCCGCGTCCCAGGCGATGGCTACACCTTC.

This clonotype was observed at least ten times. The CDR3 reads CASSEDASSGNTIYF. For the CDR3, the DNA is TGTGCCAGCTCAGAGGACGCTAGCTCTGGAAACACCATATATTTT. The V gene is TRBV18, the J gene TRBJ1-3; no clear D gene. Trimming took 5 bases from V and 0 from J, leaving 11 bases between them. Per germline, CDR1 KGHSH and CDR2 LQKENI. This CDR3 is 15 amino acids long.

Many counts were recorded for this clonotype. The chain joins TRBV6-2 or TRBV6-3 to TRBJ2-7, with unresolved D. Deletions cut 4 bases from V and 6 bases from J, with 10 bases between. Per the germline V gene, CDR1 is MNHEY and CDR2 is SVGEGT. The CDR3 is made up of 12 amino acids. This CDR3 is CASSLGTLEQYF. The DNA for the CDR3 is TGTGCCAGCAGTTTGGGCACCCTCGAGCAGTACTTC.

This clonotype was detected a few times. The V and J genes are TRBV20-1 and TRBJ2-7; no reliable D call. This CDR3 has 14 amino acids. CDR1 DFQATT and CDR2 SNEGSKA come from the germline V gene (reference sequence). With 2 bases removed from V and 1 base from J, the gap between germline ends came to 12 bases. CDR3 residues: CSARPEVWSYEQYF. CDR3 in DNA: TGCAGTGCTAGACCTGAGGTCTGGTCCTACGAGCAGTACTTC.

The chain carries TRBV7-9 and TRBJ2-1; D is unclear. Germline assignment: CDR1 SEHNR and CDR2 FQNEAQ (reference sequence). Deletions cut 1 base from V and 10 bases from J, with 2 bases between. CDR3 length: 10 residues. Here the CDR3 DNA reads TGTGCCAGCAGCTTAGTCGAGCAGTTCTTC. It translates to CASSLVEQFF.

This clonotype was detected a few times. The chain couples TRBV7-8 to TRBJ1-1, with D possibly matching TRBD1 (5 bases). This CDR3 contains 13 residues. Germline V gives CDR1 SGHVS, CDR2 FQNEAQ. The V end was cut by 3 bases, the J end by 3 bases, with 8 bases between. The CDR3 DNA reads as TGTGCCAGCAGCTTGGGGGTGGACACTGAAGCTTTCTTT. Amino acids: CASSLGVDTEAFF.